Listed below are T cell receptor beta chains from one sample, sequenced in a study of TIL therapy for anti-PD-1-resistant metastatic lung cancer. The protocol was immunoSEQ multiplex PCR, while the TCRdb copy is restricted to in-frame clones and leaves out a portion. The data show about 43,000 clones, around three quarters seen once. The sequencing used blood, collected at baseline. These receptors came from a man between 70 and 80 years old with non-small cell lung cancer. The CDR3 runs from the conserved cysteine through the conserved F or W. D genes are given only for firm matches.

V gene,D gene,J gene,CDR3 protein
TRBV7-9,.,TRBJ2-3,CASSSDLGRAADTQYF
TRBV7-2,TRBD2,TRBJ2-1,CASSSSRVTSGIHNEQFF
TRBV7-3,.,TRBJ1-1,CASSLTRGQEAFF
TRBV29-1,TRBD2,TRBJ2-1,CSVEAGTSGHNEQFF
TRBV5-1,.,TRBJ2-5,CASSLDPGQETQYF
TRBV27,.,TRBJ2-5,CASSLIPFQETQYF
TRBV19,.,TRBJ1-3,CASSVRGSASGNTIYF
TRBV28,.,TRBJ1-4,CASSRGSNEKLFF
TRBV2,.,TRBJ2-3,CASSGQGSTDTQYF
TRBV25-1,TRBD2,TRBJ2-3,CASSDPTSRNTQYF
TRBV19,.,TRBJ2-7,CASSILYSPDYEQYF
TRBV27,TRBD1,TRBJ2-7,CASSPGDRPYEQYF
TRBV6-5,.,TRBJ2-1,CASFTLRNEQFF
TRBV9,.,TRBJ2-4,CASSEGHLAKNIQYF
TRBV7-2,.,TRBJ2-1,CASSLRAETGTNEQFF
TRBV29-1,.,TRBJ2-1,CSVEEAASRYNEQFF
TRBV11-1,.,TRBJ2-3,CASSSRAPPDTQYF
TRBV6-5,.,TRBJ1-1,CASSYVRTVNTEAFF
TRBV7-8,.,TRBJ2-7,CASSLVLSPPKQYF
TRBV6-5,.,TRBJ2-7,CASSYRRGEQYF
TRBV18,TRBD2,TRBJ2-7,CASSPNSGSSNEQYF
TRBV5-4,.,TRBJ2-2,CASSPGTVGTGELFF
TRBV4-1,TRBD2,TRBJ2-1,CASSQDPTSGRAGEQFF
TRBV5-1,.,TRBJ1-2,CASSSRGSNYGYTF
TRBV19,TRBD1,TRBJ2-7,CASSMGQGYEQYF